These T cell receptor beta chains were read from a single sample in a study of blood T cell repertoires in COVID-19. Assay: immunoSEQ multiplex PCR; the TCRdb copy retains only in-frame clones and omits some. The sample gives over 250,000 clones, 80% to 95% of which show up once; around 2.2% is in the top ten. Material: peripheral blood. All receptors come from a woman aged 25 to 45 with COVID-19, enrolled during active disease. Both conserved end residues are part of each CDR3. D genes are given only for firm matches. Size values are once, few and many counts, or a class for expanded clones, and some rows have none.

TRBJ1-1	NA	NA	TRBV7-9	CASRPWDTDYTEAFF	TGTGCCAGCAGACCATGGGACACCGATTACACTGAAGCTTTCTTT
TRBJ2-7	TRBD2	NA	TRBV27	CASSLTGLAGGPQYEQYF	TGTGCCAGCAGTCTCACAGGACTAGCGGGAGGGCCTCAATACGAGCAGTACTTC
TRBJ2-2	TRBD1	NA	TRBV19	CATRDRGTGELFF	TGTGCCACCCGGGACAGGGGTACCGGGGAGCTGTTTTTT
TRBJ2-7	TRBD1	NA	TRBV6-2/TRBV6-3	CASSYDRVGEQYF	TGTGCCAGCAGTTACGACAGGGTTGGAGAGCAGTACTTC
TRBJ1-1	NA	NA	TRBV3-1/TRBV3-2	CASSRERENTEAFF	TGTGCCAGCAGCCGGGAACGGGAGAACACTGAAGCTTTCTTT
TRBJ1-5	NA	NA	TRBV6-5	CASSAGVSNQPQHF	TGTGCCAGCAGCGCAGGGGTCAGCAATCAGCCCCAGCATTTT
TRBJ1-4	TRBD1	NA	TRBV29-1	CSGRQGDVEKLFF	TGCAGCGGTAGACAGGGGGACGTTGAAAAACTGTTTTTT
TRBJ2-5	NA	NA	TRBV5-1	CASSLATGSGETQYF	TGCGCCAGCAGCTTGGCTACAGGGTCCGGAGAGACCCAGTACTTC
TRBJ1-3	NA	NA	TRBV28	CAVLGSGNTIYF	TGTGCCGTTCTGGGGAGTGGAAACACCATATATTTT
TRBJ2-5	NA	NA	TRBV11-2	CASSLVGSQETQYF	TGTGCCAGCAGCTTAGTGGGCAGCCAAGAGACCCAGTACTTC
TRBJ2-2	NA	NA	TRBV19	CASSILLGAIGELFF	TGTGCCAGTAGTATTTTGCTGGGGGCAATCGGGGAGCTGTTTTTT
TRBJ1-4	NA	NA	TRBV2	CASSQQSATNEKLFF	TGTGCCAGCAGCCAACAATCAGCAACTAATGAAAAACTGTTTTTT
TRBJ2-5	NA	NA	TRBV5-6	CASSLRSLFSPQEETQYF	TGTGCCAGCAGCTTGCGTAGTTTATTTTCTCCCCAGGAAGAGACCCAGTACTTC
TRBJ1-5	NA	NA	TRBV2	CASRPTGLPRDQPQHF	TGTGCCAGCAGGCCCACAGGTTTACCACGGGATCAGCCCCAGCATTTT
TRBJ2-3	TRBD1	few	TRBV24-1	CATSDLTGGTDTQYF	TGTGCCACCAGTGATTTGACAGGGGGCACAGATACGCAGTATTTT
TRBJ2-3	NA	NA	TRBV5-4	CASSLGSGSQYF	TGTGCCAGCAGCTTGGGTTCGGGTTCGCAGTATTTT
TRBJ2-2	TRBD2	NA	TRBV19	CASSKGFGGRANTGELFF	TGTGCCAGTAGTAAGGGGTTCGGCGGGAGAGCGAACACCGGGGAGCTGTTTTTT
TRBJ1-5	NA	NA	TRBV6-4	CASSDSFQGRLVQGGPQHF	TGTGCCAGCAGTGACTCTTTTCAGGGCCGCTTGGTCCAAGGGGGGCCCCAGCATTTT
TRBJ1-4	NA	NA	TRBV12-3/TRBV12-4	CASRQENEKLFF	TGTGCCAGCAGACAGGAAAATGAAAAACTGTTTTTT
TRBJ1-1	TRBD1	NA	TRBV5-1	CASSLRQGKNTEAFF	TGCGCCAGCAGCCTTCGACAGGGAAAGAACACTGAAGCTTTCTTT
TRBJ1-4	NA	NA	TRBV4-1	CASSQGTGEKLFF	TGCGCCAGCAGCCAAGGAACAGGGGAAAAACTGTTTTTT
TRBJ2-5	TRBD2	NA	TRBV4-1	CASSQDGGGQETQYF	TGCGCCAGCAGCCAAGATGGGGGGGGCCAAGAGACCCAGTACTTC
TRBJ1-4	NA	few	TRBV7-9	CASSLRTDNEKLFF	TGTGCCAGCAGCTTAAGGACAGATAATGAAAAACTGTTTTTT
TRBJ1-5	NA	NA	TRBV19	CASRSTGRSNQPQHF	TGTGCCAGTAGGTCTACAGGACGAAGCAATCAGCCCCAGCATTTT
TRBJ1-1	TRBD1	NA	TRBV29-1	CSVGDRGPTEAFF	TGCAGCGTGGGAGACAGGGGGCCCACTGAAGCTTTCTTT
TRBJ1-3	NA	NA	TRBV3-1/TRBV3-2	CASSQGRLFSGNTIYF	TGTGCCAGCAGCCAAGGCCGACTGTTCTCTGGAAACACCATATATTTT
TRBJ2-1	NA	NA	TRBV7-2	CASSLGFVGRTVF	TGTGCCAGCAGCTTAGGCTTCGTGGGGAGAACGGTCTTC
TRBJ2-7	TRBD1	NA	TRBV6-6	CASSRSGTGAYEQYF	TGTGCCAGCAGTCGATCCGGGACAGGGGCCTACGAGCAGTACTTC
TRBJ2-7	TRBD2	NA	TRBV5-4	CASSWRAGGPAEQYF	TGTGCCAGCAGCTGGAGGGCGGGAGGGCCTGCCGAGCAGTACTTC
TRBJ1-1	NA	NA	TRBV6-2/TRBV6-3	CASSLYTEAFF	TGTGCCAGCAGCCTCTACACTGAAGCTTTCTTT
TRBJ2-6	NA	NA	TRBV27	CASSHPPTAGANVLTF	TGTGCCAGCAGTCACCCCCCCACAGCTGGGGCCAACGTCCTGACTTTC
TRBJ1-2	NA	once	TRBV11-2	CASSPQVVEGYTF	TGTGCCAGCAGCCCCCAGGTGGTCGAGGGCTACACCTTC
TRBJ1-1	TRBD1	NA	TRBV10-1	CASSPGTGRAFF	TGCGCCAGCAGCCCCGGGACAGGCAGAGCTTTCTTT
TRBJ1-2	NA	NA	TRBV4-2	CASSQDETGRRLYGYTF	TGTGCCAGCAGCCAAGACGAAACAGGGAGACGGCTCTATGGCTACACCTTC
TRBJ2-5	NA	NA	TRBV9	CASSVAGETQYF	TGTGCCAGCAGCGTAGCGGGAGAGACCCAGTACTTC
TRBJ2-3	TRBD2	once	TRBV27	CASSLSTGLADTQYF	TGTGCCAGCAGTTTATCAACGGGACTAGCGGATACGCAGTATTTT
TRBJ2-7	TRBD2	NA	TRBV5-4	CASSLPGLAGYEQYF	TGTGCCAGCAGCTTACCGGGACTAGCGGGATACGAGCAGTACTTC
TRBJ1-2	NA	NA	TRBV28	CASSLVDRQMKGYTF	TGTGCCAGCAGTTTAGTCGATCGCCAGATGAAGGGCTACACCTTC
TRBJ2-1	TRBD2	NA	TRBV6-6	CASSYGAGGAYNEQFF	TGTGCCAGCAGTTACGGGGCGGGAGGGGCGTACAATGAGCAGTTCTTC
TRBJ1-1	TRBD1	NA	TRBV29-1	CSAIPTGVNTEAFF	TGCAGCGCAATCCCGACAGGGGTAAACACTGAAGCTTTCTTT
TRBJ1-3	TRBD1	NA	TRBV7-2	CASSLSPRTGLSGNTIYF	TGTGCCAGCAGCTTATCCCCCAGGACAGGTCTCTCTGGAAACACCATATATTTT
TRBJ1-2	NA	few	TRBV7-8	CASSSDSRSGYTF	TGTGCCAGCAGCTCGGACAGCCGCTCTGGCTACACCTTC
TRBJ2-5	NA	NA	TRBV6-6	CASSYEGSQETQYF	TGTGCCAGCAGTTATGAGGGTTCCCAAGAGACCCAGTACTTC
TRBJ1-5	TRBD1	NA	TRBV2	CASSPSGQGNQPQHF	TGTGCCAGCAGTCCCTCGGGACAGGGGAATCAGCCCCAGCATTTT
TRBJ1-2	TRBD1	NA	TRBV5-8	CASSSTLRDRANYGYTF	TGTGCCAGCAGCTCGACGCTGCGGGACAGAGCTAACTATGGCTACACCTTC
TRBJ1-3	TRBD1	NA	TRBV7-2	CASSSRTGGSNSGNTIYF	TGTGCCAGCAGCTCACGGACAGGGGGCTCTAACTCTGGAAACACCATATATTTT
TRBJ1-5	NA	once	TRBV4-1	CASSQVQDQPQHF	TGCGCCAGCAGCCAAGTGCAGGATCAGCCCCAGCATTTT
TRBJ1-4	NA	NA	TRBV4-1	CASSQGREGREKLFF	TGCGCCAGCAGCCAAGGACGGGAGGGTAGGGAAAAACTGTTTTTT
TRBJ2-2	TRBD2	NA	TRBV11-1	CASRGTTTSGELFF	TGTGCCAGCAGGGGGACTACCACCAGCGGGGAGCTGTTTTTT